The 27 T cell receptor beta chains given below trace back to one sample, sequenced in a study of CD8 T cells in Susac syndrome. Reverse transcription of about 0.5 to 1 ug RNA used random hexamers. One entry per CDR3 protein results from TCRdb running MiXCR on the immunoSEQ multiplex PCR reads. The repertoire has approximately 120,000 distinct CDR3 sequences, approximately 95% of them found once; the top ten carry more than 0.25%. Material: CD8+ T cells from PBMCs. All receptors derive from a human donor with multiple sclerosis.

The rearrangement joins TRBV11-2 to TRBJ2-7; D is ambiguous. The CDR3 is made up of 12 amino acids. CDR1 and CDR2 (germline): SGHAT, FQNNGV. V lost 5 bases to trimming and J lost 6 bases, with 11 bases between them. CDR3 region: CASSQNYLEQYF. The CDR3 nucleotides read TGTGCCAGCAGCCAAAATTACCTCGAGCAGTACTTC.

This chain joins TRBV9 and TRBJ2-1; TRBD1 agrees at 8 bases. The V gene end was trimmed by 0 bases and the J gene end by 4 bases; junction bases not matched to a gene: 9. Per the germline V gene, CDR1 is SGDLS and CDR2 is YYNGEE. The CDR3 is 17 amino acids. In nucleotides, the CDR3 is TGTGCCAGCAGCGTAGGATTCAGGGGGCCCCGTTACAATGAGCAGTTCTTC. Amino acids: CASSVGFRGPRYNEQFF. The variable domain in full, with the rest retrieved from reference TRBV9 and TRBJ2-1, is DSGVTQTPKHLITATGQRVTLRCSPRSGDLSVYWYQQSLDQGLQFLIQYYNGEERAKGNILERFSAQQFPDLHSELNLSSLELGDSALYFCASSVGFRGPRYNEQFFGPGTRLTVL.

The CDR3 is CASRLDRGPVSPLHF. DNA of the CDR3: TGTGCCAGCAGACTTGACAGGGGCCCCGTATCACCCCTCCACTTT. This chain links TRBV7-9 with TRBJ1-6; 8 bases fit TRBD1. The V and J ends lost 6 bases and 10 bases, in that order; junction bases with no gene match: 11. Per the germline V gene, CDR1 is SEHNR and CDR2 is FQNEAQ (reference sequence). CDR3 length: 15 residues. Looking up the rest from reference TRBV7-9 and TRBJ1-6 gives the full variable domain: DTGVSQNPRHKITKRGQNVTFRCDPISEHNRLYWYRQTLGQGPEFLTYFQNEAQLEKSRLLSDRFSAERPKGSFSTLEIQRTEQGDSAMYLCASRLDRGPVSPLHFGNGTRLTVT.

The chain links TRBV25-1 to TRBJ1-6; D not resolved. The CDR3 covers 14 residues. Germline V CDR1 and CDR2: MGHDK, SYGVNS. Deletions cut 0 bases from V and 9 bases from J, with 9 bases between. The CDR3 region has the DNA TGTGCCAGCAGTGAATACGTTTCTTCTTCACCCCTCCACTTT. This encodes CASSEYVSSSPLHF. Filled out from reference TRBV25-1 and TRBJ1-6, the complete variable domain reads EADIYQTPRYLVIGTGKKITLECSQTMGHDKMYWYQQDPGMELHLIHYSYGVNSTEKGDLSSESTVSRIRTEHFPLTLESARPSHTSQYLCASSEYVSSSPLHFGNGTRLTVT.

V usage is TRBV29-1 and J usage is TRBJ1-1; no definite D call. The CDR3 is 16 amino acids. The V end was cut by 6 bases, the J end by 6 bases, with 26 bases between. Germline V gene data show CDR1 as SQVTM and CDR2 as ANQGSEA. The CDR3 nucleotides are TGCAGCGTCCCGCTAGAGAACGCAGTGGTGAGCCCTGAAGCTTTCTTT. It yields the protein CSVPLENAVVSPEAFF.

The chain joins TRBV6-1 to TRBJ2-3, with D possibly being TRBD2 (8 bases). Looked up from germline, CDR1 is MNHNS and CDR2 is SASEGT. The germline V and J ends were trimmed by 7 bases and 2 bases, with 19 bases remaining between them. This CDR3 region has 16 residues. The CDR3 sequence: CASNREGTEYTDTQYF. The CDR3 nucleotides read TGTGCCAGCAACCGGGAGGGGACAGAGTACACAGATACGCAGTATTTT.

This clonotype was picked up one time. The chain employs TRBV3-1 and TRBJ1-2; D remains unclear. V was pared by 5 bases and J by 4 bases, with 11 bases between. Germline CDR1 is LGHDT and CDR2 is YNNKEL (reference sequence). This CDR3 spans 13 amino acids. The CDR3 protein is CASSWRVGYGYTF. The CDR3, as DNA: TGTGCCAGCAGCTGGCGGGTCGGCTATGGCTACACCTTC. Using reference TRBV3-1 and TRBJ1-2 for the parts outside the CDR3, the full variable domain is DTAVSQTPKYLVTQMGNDKSIKCEQNLGHDTMYWYKQDSKKFLKIMFSYNNKELIINETVPNRFSPKSPDKAHLNLHINSLELGDSAVYFCASSWRVGYGYTFGSGTRLTVV.

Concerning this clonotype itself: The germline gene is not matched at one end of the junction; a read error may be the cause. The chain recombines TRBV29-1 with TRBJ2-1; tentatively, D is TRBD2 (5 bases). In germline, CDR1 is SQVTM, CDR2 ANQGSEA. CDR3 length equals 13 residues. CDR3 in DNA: TGCAGCGGAGAAGAAGACCCGGGGAATGGGCAGTTCTTC. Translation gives CSGEEDPGNGQFF.

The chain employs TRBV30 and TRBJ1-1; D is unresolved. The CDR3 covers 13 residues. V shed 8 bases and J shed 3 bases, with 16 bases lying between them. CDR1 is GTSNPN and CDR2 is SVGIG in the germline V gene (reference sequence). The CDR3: CALFPGSDTEAFF. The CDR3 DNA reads TGTGCCCTCTTCCCGGGAAGCGACACTGAAGCTTTCTTT.

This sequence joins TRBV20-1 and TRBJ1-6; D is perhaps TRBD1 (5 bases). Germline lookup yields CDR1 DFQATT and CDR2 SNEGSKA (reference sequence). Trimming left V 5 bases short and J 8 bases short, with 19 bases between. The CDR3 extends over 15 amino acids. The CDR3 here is CSARQGPLLYSPLHF. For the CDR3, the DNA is TGCAGTGCTCGGCAGGGACCCTTACTTTATTCACCCCTCCACTTT.

The CDR3 DNA follows: TGCGCCAGCAGATCAGGGGACACTGAAGCTTTCTTT. Protein sequence: CASRSGDTEAFF. The chain joins TRBV5-1 to TRBJ1-1; D is perhaps TRBD1 (6 bases). Trimming shortened V by 5 bases and J by 3 bases, and 8 bases separated the two germline ends. This CDR3 is built from 12 residues. Germline CDR1 is SGHRS and CDR2 is YFSETQ.

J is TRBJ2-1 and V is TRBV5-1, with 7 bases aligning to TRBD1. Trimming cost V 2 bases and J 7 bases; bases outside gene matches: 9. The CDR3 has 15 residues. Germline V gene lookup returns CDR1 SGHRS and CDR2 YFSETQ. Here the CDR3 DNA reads TGCGCCAGCAGCTTCGGGAAGGGGGCAGGAAATGAGCAGTTCTTC. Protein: CASSFGKGAGNEQFF. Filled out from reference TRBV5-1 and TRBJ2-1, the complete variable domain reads KAGVTQTPRYLIKTRGQQVTLSCSPISGHRSVSWYQQTPGQGLQFLFEYFSETQRNKGNFPGRFSGRQFSNSRSEMNVSTLELGDSALYLCASSFGKGAGNEQFFGPGTRLTVL.

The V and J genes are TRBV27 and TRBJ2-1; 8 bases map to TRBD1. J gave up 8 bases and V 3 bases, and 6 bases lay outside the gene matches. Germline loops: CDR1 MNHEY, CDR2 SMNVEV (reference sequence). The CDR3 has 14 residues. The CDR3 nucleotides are TGTGCCAGCAGTTTCTCCCGACAGGGGCATGAGCAGTTCTTC. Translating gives CASSFSRQGHEQFF.

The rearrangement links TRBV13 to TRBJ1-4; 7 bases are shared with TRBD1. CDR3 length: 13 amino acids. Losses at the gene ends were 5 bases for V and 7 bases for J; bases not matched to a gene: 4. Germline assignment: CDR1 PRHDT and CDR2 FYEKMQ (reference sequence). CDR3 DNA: TGTGCCAGCAGCGTCAGGGGGTTTGAAAAACTGTTTTTT. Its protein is CASSVRGFEKLFF.

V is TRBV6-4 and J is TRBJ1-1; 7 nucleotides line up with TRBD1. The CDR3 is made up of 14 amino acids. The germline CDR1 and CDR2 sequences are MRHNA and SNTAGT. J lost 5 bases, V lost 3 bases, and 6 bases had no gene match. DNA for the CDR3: TGTGCCAGCAGTGAGAACAGGGGTTCGACTGAAGCTTTCTTT. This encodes CASSENRGSTEAFF.

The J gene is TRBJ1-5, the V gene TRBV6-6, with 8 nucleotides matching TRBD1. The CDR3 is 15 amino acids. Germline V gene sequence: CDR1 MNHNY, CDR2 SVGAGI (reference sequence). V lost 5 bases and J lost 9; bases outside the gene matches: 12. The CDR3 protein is CASSPPGQVQRPQHF. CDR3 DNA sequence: TGTGCCAGCAGTCCGCCGGGACAGGTACAACGGCCCCAGCATTTT.

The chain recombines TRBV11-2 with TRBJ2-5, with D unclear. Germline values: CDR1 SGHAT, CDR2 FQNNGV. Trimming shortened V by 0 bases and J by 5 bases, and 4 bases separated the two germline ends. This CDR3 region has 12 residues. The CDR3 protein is CASSLDVETQYF. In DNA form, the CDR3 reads TGTGCCAGCAGCTTAGATGTCGAGACCCAGTACTTC.

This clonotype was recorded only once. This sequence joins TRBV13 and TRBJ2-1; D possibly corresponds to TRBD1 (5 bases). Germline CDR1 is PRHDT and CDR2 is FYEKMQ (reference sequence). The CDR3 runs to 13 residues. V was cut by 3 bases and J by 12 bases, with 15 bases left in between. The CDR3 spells CASSLAYSGLQFF. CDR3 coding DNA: TGTGCCAGCAGCTTGGCCTACTCAGGGTTGCAGTTCTTC.

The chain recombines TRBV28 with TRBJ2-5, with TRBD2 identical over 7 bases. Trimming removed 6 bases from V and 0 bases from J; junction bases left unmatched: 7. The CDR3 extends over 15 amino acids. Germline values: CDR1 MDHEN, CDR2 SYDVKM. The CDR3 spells CASRNNGGYQETQYF. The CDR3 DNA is TGTGCCAGCAGAAACAACGGGGGGTACCAAGAGACCCAGTACTTC.

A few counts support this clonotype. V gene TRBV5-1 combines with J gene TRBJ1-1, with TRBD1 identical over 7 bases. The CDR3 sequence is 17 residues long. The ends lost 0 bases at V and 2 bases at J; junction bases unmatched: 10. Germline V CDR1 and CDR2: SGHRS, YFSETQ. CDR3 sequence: CASSLVDRVGFNTEAFF. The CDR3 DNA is TGCGCCAGCAGCTTGGTTGACAGGGTAGGTTTCAACACTGAAGCTTTCTTT. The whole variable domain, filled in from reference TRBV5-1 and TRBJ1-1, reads KAGVTQTPRYLIKTRGQQVTLSCSPISGHRSVSWYQQTPGQGLQFLFEYFSETQRNKGNFPGRFSGRQFSNSRSEMNVSTLELGDSALYLCASSLVDRVGFNTEAFFGQGTRLTVV.

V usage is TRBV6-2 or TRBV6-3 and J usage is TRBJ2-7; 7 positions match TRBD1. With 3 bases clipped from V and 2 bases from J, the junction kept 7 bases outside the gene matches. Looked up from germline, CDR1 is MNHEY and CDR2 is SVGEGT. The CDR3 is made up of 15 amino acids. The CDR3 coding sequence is TGTGCCAGCAGTTATGGGCAGGGGGACCCCTACGAGCAGTACTTC. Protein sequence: CASSYGQGDPYEQYF.

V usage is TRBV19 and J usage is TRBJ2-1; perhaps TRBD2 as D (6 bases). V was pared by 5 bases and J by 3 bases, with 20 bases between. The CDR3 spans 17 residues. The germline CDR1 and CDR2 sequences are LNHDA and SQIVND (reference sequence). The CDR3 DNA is TGTGCCAGTAGTCCCGCGATAGGTTTCGGGGGCTACAATGAGCAGTTCTTC. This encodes CASSPAIGFGGYNEQFF.

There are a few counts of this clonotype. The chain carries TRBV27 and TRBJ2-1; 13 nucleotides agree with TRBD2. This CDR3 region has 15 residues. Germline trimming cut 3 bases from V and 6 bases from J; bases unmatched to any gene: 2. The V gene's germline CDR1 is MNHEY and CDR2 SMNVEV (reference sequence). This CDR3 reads CASSFGTSGINEQFF. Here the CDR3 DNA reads TGTGCCAGCAGTTTCGGGACTAGCGGGATCAATGAGCAGTTCTTC.

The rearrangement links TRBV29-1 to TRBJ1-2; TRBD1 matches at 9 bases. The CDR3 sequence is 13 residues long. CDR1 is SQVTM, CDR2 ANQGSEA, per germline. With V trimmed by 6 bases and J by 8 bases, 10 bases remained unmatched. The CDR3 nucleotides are TGCAGCGTCGGGGACAGGGTTGGGGGGGGCTACACCTTC. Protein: CSVGDRVGGGYTF.

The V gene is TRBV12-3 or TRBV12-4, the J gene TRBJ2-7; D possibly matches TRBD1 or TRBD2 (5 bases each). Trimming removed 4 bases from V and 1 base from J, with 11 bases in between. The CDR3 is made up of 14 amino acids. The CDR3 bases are TGTGCCAGCAGTTGGGGCGGGCCATCCTACGAGCAGTACGTC. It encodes CASSWGGPSYEQYV.

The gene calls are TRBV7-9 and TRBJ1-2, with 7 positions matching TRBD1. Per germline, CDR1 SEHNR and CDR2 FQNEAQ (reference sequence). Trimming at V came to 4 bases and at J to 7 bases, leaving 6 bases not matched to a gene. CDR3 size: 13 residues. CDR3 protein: CASSSTGVRGYTF. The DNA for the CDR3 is TGTGCCAGCAGCTCCACAGGGGTCCGTGGCTACACCTTC.

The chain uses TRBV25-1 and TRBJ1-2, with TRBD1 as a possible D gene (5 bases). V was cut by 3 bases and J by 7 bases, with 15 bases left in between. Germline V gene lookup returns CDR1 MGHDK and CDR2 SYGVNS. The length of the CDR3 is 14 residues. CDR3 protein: CASSDPTARGGYTF. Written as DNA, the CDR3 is TGTGCCAGCAGTGACCCCACCGCGAGGGGTGGCTACACCTTC.